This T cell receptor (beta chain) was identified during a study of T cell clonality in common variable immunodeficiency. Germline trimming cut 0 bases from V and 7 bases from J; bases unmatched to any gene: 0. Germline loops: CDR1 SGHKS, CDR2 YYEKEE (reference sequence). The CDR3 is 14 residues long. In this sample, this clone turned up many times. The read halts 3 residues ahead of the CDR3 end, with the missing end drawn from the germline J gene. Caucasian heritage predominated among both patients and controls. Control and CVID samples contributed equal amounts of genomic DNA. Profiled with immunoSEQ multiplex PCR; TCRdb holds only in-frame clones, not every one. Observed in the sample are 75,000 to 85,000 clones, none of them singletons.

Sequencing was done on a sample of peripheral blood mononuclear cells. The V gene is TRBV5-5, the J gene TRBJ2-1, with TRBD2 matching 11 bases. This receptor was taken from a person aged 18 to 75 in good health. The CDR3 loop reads CASSLGTSGNEQFF. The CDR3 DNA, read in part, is TGTGCCAGCAGCTTGGGGACTAGCGGGAATGAG.